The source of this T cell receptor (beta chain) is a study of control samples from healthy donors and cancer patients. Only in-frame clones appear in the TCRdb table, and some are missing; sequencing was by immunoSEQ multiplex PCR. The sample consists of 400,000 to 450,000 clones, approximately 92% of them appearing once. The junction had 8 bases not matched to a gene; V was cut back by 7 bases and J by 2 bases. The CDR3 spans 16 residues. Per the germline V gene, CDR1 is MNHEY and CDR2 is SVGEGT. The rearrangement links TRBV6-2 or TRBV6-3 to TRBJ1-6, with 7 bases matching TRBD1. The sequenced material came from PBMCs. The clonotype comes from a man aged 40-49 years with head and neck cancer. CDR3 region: CASNPHRGPYNSPLHF. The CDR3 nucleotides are TGTGCCAGCAACCCCCATAGGGGGCCCTATAATTCACCCCTCCACTTT.